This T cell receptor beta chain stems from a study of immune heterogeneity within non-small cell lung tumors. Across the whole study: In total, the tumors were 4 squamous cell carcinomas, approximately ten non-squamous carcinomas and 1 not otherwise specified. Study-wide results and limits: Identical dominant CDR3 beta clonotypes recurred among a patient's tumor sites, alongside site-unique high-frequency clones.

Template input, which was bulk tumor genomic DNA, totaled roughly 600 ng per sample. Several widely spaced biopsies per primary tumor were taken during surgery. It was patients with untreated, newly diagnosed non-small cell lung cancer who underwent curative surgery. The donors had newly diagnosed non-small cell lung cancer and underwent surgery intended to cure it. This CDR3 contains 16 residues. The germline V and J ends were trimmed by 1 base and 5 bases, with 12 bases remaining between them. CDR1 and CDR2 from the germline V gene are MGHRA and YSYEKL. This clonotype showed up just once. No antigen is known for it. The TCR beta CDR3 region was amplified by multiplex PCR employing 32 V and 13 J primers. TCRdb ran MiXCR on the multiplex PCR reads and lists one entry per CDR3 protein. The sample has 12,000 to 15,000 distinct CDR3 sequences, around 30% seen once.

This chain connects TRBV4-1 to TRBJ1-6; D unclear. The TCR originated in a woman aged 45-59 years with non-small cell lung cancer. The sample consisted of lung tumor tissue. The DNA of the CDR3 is TGCGCCAGCAGCCAAGGTCGAGGAGCGGATAATTCACCCCTCCACTTT. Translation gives CASSQGRGADNSPLHF.